These 29 T cell receptor beta chains originate from one sample sequenced in a study of T cells in Graves' hyperthyroidism and ophthalmopathy (dated by TCRdb to the late 2010s). Library creation used multiplex PCR. The sequencing machine was an Illumina HiSeq 2000. The TCR beta CDR3 regions were amplified from RNA transcripts. The TCR CDR3 was subjected to a first round of RT-PCR using the HTBI primer set and the Qiagen OneStep RT-PCR kit. TCRdb applied fastp at Q25 and MiXCR to the public reads, then kept only in-frame beta chains. Here each entry gathers all rows of one CDR3 protein and keeps the most common genes and DNA. Recorded for this sample are 480,000 or so distinct CDR3 sequences; 40% to 55% of them occurred a single time. Clones ranked in the top ten supply about two fifths of the sample. Sequenced sample: peripheral blood or thyroid tissue (not recorded which). The receptors were gathered from an adult woman with Graves' disease, either hyperthyroidism or ophthalmopathy (not recorded which).

In its sample, this clonotype was seen many times. J is TRBJ2-5 and V is TRBV5-1; D unclear. Trimming left V 0 bases short and J 2 bases short, with 8 bases between. Germline V lookup: CDR1 SGHRS, CDR2 YFSETQ. The CDR3 has 14 residues. CDR3 bases: TGCGCCAGCAGCTTGGTGGGCCCGCAAGAGACCCAGTACTTC. The encoded protein is CASSLVGPQETQYF.

A remark on this clonotype: A junction end diverges from the germline sequence, so it may reflect a read error. The CDR3 reads CASSLVPRRTGDQGELLF. CDR3 DNA: TGTGCCAGCAGCTTAGTTCCCCGACGGACTGGAGATCAGGGGGAGCTGCTTTTT. The rearrangement links TRBV7-2 to TRBJ2-2; 7 nucleotides agree with TRBD1. CDR1 is SGHTA and CDR2 is FQGNSA in the germline V gene. The CDR3 covers 18 residues.

J is TRBJ2-2 and V is TRBV3-1; tentative D call: TRBD2 (6 bases). The CDR3 extends over 15 amino acids. Trimming stripped 3 bases from V and 0 bases from J, with 8 bases between. Germline V gene data show CDR1 as LGHDT and CDR2 as YNNKEL (reference sequence). As DNA, the CDR3 is TGTGCCAGCAGCCAGGAGGGCGCGAACACCGGGGAGCTGTTTTTT. Its translation: CASSQEGANTGELFF.

The chain joins TRBV9 to TRBJ1-5; D perhaps matches TRBD1 (6 bases). CDR1 and CDR2 (germline): SGDLS, YYNGEE. V lost 4 bases and J lost 8, with 10 bases in between. There are 12 residues in the CDR3. CDR3 DNA: TGTGCCAGCAGCCGGGGGCTCGAGCCCCAGCATTTT. Amino acids: CASSRGLEPQHF.

CDR3 amino acids: CASSYYWTDDQPQHF. CDR3 DNA sequence: TGTGCCAGCAGTTACTACTGGACAGATGATCAGCCCCAGCATTTT. The chain recombines TRBV6-2 or TRBV6-3 with TRBJ1-5, with D possibly TRBD1 on 6 matching bases. V lost 1 base to trimming and J lost 5 bases, with 12 bases between them. The CDR3 consists of 15 residues. Germline CDR1 and CDR2: MNHEY and SVGEGT.

The chain combines TRBV15 with TRBJ2-5; either TRBD1 or TRBD2 may fit D (5 bases each). This CDR3 contains 16 residues. Germline loops: CDR1 LNHNV, CDR2 YYDKDF (reference sequence). Trimming pared 5 bases from V and 5 bases from J, leaving 21 bases between. In DNA, the CDR3 is TGTGCCACCAGCGTCTCCGGGACGCGCCCGGGGGAGACCCAGTACTTC. Its translation: CATSVSGTRPGETQYF.

This sequence joins TRBV10-3 and TRBJ1-2; D remains unclear. Germline V gene lookup returns CDR1 ENHRY and CDR2 SYGVKD. Trimming pared 7 bases from V and 7 bases from J, leaving 13 bases between. The CDR3 is 12 residues long. DNA for the CDR3: TGTGCCATCATGGCCCCAGAAGGTGGCTACACCTTC. This gives the protein CAIMAPEGGYTF.

This clonotype was detected many times. This rearrangement joins TRBV27 to TRBJ1-4, with TRBD1 as a possible D gene (6 bases). Germline V gene sequence: CDR1 MNHEY, CDR2 SMNVEV (reference sequence). The CDR3 extends over 15 amino acids. Trimming stripped 6 bases from V and 4 bases from J, with 15 bases between. The CDR3 region is CASSGSGGGNEKLFF. The CDR3 coding sequence is TGTGCCAGCAGCGGGAGCGGGGGCGGTAATGAAAAACTGTTTTTT.

The V gene is TRBV20-1, the J gene TRBJ1-5; TRBD1 is a possible D gene (5 bases). The CDR3 extends over 13 amino acids. CDR1 DFQATT and CDR2 SNEGSKA come from the germline V gene (reference sequence). The V gene lost 7 bases and the J gene lost 6 bases, with 16 bases spanning the gap. Here the CDR3 DNA reads TGCAGTGGAGGGGTGGGGGAGGTTCAGCCCCAGCATTTT. This encodes CSGGVGEVQPQHF.

The chain recombines TRBV10-3 with TRBJ2-7, with D tentatively TRBD1 (5 bases). The CDR3 sequence is 14 residues long. CDR1 is ENHRY, CDR2 SYGVKD, per germline. V was trimmed by 2 bases and J by 5 bases, leaving 13 bases between them. The CDR3 DNA reads TGTGCCATCAGTGAGAGCAGGGAATATCACGAGCAGTACTTC. Translated: CAISESREYHEQYF.

This clonotype has at least ten counts. The CDR3 sequence is CSVGTGGYSPLHF. In DNA, the CDR3 is TGCAGTGTCGGGACAGGCGGATATTCACCCCTCCACTTT. The chain uses TRBV20-1 and TRBJ1-6, with 8 bases identical to TRBD1. The CDR3 runs 13 residues. The V gene end was trimmed by 7 bases and the J gene end by 8 bases; junction bases not matched to a gene: 7. CDR1 and CDR2 (germline): DFQATT, SNEGSKA (reference sequence).

This clonotype was counted at least ten times. The V gene is TRBV7-2, the J gene TRBJ2-7; 9 nucleotides agree with TRBD2. Germline V gene lookup returns CDR1 SGHTA and CDR2 FQGNSA. The CDR3 sequence is 13 residues long. The V gene end was trimmed by 7 bases and the J gene end by 2 bases; junction bases not matched to a gene: 3. CDR3 protein: CASTLAGPYEQYF. In nucleotides, the CDR3 is TGTGCCAGCACGCTAGCGGGACCCTACGAGCAGTACTTC.

This clonotype occurred a few times. V is TRBV7-9 and J is TRBJ2-7, with 14 bases matching TRBD2. The ends lost 6 bases at V and 0 bases at J; junction bases unmatched: 7. The CDR3 totals 17 residues. The V gene's germline CDR1 is SEHNR and CDR2 FQNEAQ (reference sequence). The CDR3 reads CASSSGLAGVTSYEQYF. CDR3 bases: TGTGCCAGCAGTTCGGGACTAGCGGGAGTAACCTCCTACGAGCAGTACTTC.

The V call is TRBV10-1, the J call TRBJ2-7, with 7 bases identical to TRBD2. CDR1 and CDR2 (germline): WNHNN, SYGVQD (reference sequence). The V segment lost 6 bases and the J segment 5 bases; nucleotides outside the gene matches: 16. This CDR3 has 16 residues. CDR3 DNA sequence: TGCGCCAGCAGCCAAGATAGGCGGCCAGCGGGGCACGAGCAGTACTTC. It is translated as CASSQDRRPAGHEQYF.

The chain links TRBV10-3 to TRBJ2-2; D ambiguous. Trimming stripped 0 bases from V and 0 bases from J, with 8 bases between. CDR1 and CDR2 from the germline V gene are ENHRY and SYGVKD. CDR3 length: 16 amino acids. The CDR3: CAISESTDPNTGELFF. The CDR3 region has the DNA TGTGCCATCAGTGAGTCCACCGATCCGAACACCGGGGAGCTGTTTTTT.

A few counts support this clonotype. This rearrangement joins TRBV5-1 to TRBJ2-5; TRBD2 agrees at 13 bases. The CDR3 is 15 amino acids. Germline V gives CDR1 SGHRS, CDR2 YFSETQ. Unmatched junction bases numbered 10, after V lost 9 bases and J lost 5 bases. In DNA form, the CDR3 reads TGCGCCACCGGGACTAGCGGGAATTCAGGGGAGACCCAGTACTTC. Protein: CATGTSGNSGETQYF.

DNA of the CDR3: TGTGTCAGACTAGCGGGCACAGATACGCAGTATTTT. Amino acid sequence: CVRLAGTDTQYF. This sequence joins TRBV2 and TRBJ2-3, with TRBD2 matching 9 bases. CDR3 length: 12 residues. Looked up from germline, CDR1 is SNHLY and CDR2 is FYNNEI. The full variable domain, its missing parts supplied by reference TRBV2 and TRBJ2-3, is EPEVTQTPSHQVTQMGQEVILRCVPISNHLYFYWYRQILGQKVEFLVSFYNNEISEKSEIFDDQFSVERPDGSNFTLKIRSTKLEDSAMYFCVRLAGTDTQYFGPGTRLTVL.

The chain couples TRBV10-2 to TRBJ1-6; D remains ambiguous. The V and J ends lost 2 bases and 8 bases respectively, with 7 bases between them. CDR1 is WSHSY and CDR2 is SAAADI in the germline V gene. There are 13 residues in the CDR3. The CDR3 loop is CASSEEWDSPLHF. The CDR3 DNA is TGCGCCAGCAGTGAGGAGTGGGATTCACCCCTCCACTTT.

The chain recombines TRBV9 with TRBJ1-2; the D gene is possibly TRBD1 (6 bases). The germline V gene has CDR1 SGDLS and CDR2 YYNGEE. Trimming took 0 bases from V and 5 from J, leaving 11 bases between them. The CDR3 loop spans 14 amino acids. This chain's CDR3 is CASSVEDSPYGYTF. DNA of the CDR3: TGTGCCAGCAGCGTAGAGGACAGTCCTTATGGCTACACCTTC.

The V gene is TRBV19, the J gene TRBJ1-5; TRBD1 agrees at 8 bases. The trim removed 7 bases at V and 11 bases at J, leaving 10 bases unmatched. Germline assignment: CDR1 LNHDA and CDR2 SQIVND (reference sequence). The CDR3 totals 13 residues. CDR3: CASTDRGEETQHF. As DNA, the CDR3 is TGTGCCAGTACTGACAGGGGAGAGGAGACCCAGCATTTT.

This rearrangement joins TRBV7-2 to TRBJ1-2; D not certain. Trimming left V 5 bases short and J 8 bases short, with 15 bases between. The V gene's germline CDR1 is SGHTA and CDR2 FQGNSA. CDR3 length: 13 amino acids. The CDR3 spells CASSHREGTGYTF. The CDR3 region has the DNA TGTGCCAGCAGCCACCGGGAGGGCACCGGCTACACCTTC.

This clonotype was counted many times. The V call is TRBV2, the J call TRBJ2-7, with a tentative D call TRBD1 (6 bases). The length of the CDR3 is 17 residues. V dropped 8 bases and J dropped 0 bases, with 23 bases sitting between them. Germline lookup yields CDR1 SNHLY and CDR2 FYNNEI. The CDR3 reads CASLGVKQGRGSYEQYF. The CDR3, as DNA: TGTGCCAGCTTGGGGGTTAAACAGGGACGAGGCTCCTACGAGCAGTACTTC. The full variable domain, with the rest looked up from reference TRBV2 and TRBJ2-7, is EPEVTQTPSHQVTQMGQEVILRCVPISNHLYFYWYRQILGQKVEFLVSFYNNEISEKSEIFDDQFSVERPDGSNFTLKIRSTKLEDSAMYFCASLGVKQGRGSYEQYFGPGTRLTVT.

The chain recombines TRBV5-1 with TRBJ1-1; no clear D. The V and J ends lost 4 bases and 0 bases respectively, with 10 bases between them. Germline V gene sequence: CDR1 SGHRS, CDR2 YFSETQ. The CDR3 has 14 amino acids. In DNA, the CDR3 is TGCGCCAGCAGCAGTCAGGATTTGAACACTGAAGCTTTCTTT. This sequence encodes CASSSQDLNTEAFF.

As for this clonotype: A read error is possible here, since a much larger clone lies one base away. V and J are TRBV12-3 or TRBV12-4 and TRBJ2-7; maybe TRBD2 (5 bases). This CDR3 is built from 13 residues. V was trimmed by 8 bases and J by 5 bases, leaving 16 bases between them. CDR3 in amino acids: CASGRTAGNEQYF. The DNA of the CDR3 is TGTGCCAGCGGGCGGACTGCGGGCAACGAGCAGTACTTC.

This clonotype was detected only once. This chain connects TRBV7-2 to TRBJ1-2, with 7 bases matching TRBD1. The V segment lost 4 bases and the J segment 3 bases; nucleotides outside the gene matches: 8. CDR1 SGHTA and CDR2 FQGNSA come from the germline V gene. This CDR3 has 15 amino acids. The chain's CDR3 is CASSSAWDSDYGYTF. The CDR3 DNA is TGTGCCAGCAGCTCAGCCTGGGACAGTGACTATGGCTACACCTTC.

This clonotype was counted between two and nine times. The gene calls are TRBV10-3 and TRBJ2-5; no firm D call. CDR1 ENHRY and CDR2 SYGVKD come from the germline V gene. Trimming removed 4 bases from V and 5 bases from J, with 11 bases in between. The CDR3 extends over 13 amino acids. DNA of the CDR3: TGTGCCATCAGTGTCCCCCCCGATGAGACCCAGTACTTC. Amino acids: CAISVPPDETQYF.

This clonotype was counted many times. The chain combines TRBV10-3 with TRBJ1-1; D remains ambiguous. CDR3 length: 14 residues. CDR1 ENHRY and CDR2 SYGVKD come from the germline V gene. Trimming pared 4 bases from V and 4 bases from J, leaving 13 bases between. The CDR3 nucleotides are TGTGCCATCAGTGGTTACGGTACGGCCACTGAAGCTTTCTTT. Protein: CAISGYGTATEAFF.

The rearrangement uses TRBV9 and TRBJ1-2, with a weak D call TRBD1 (6 bases). Germline V CDR1 and CDR2: SGDLS, YYNGEE. The CDR3 extends over 14 amino acids. V dropped 4 bases and J dropped 5 bases, with 15 bases sitting between them. In DNA form, the CDR3 reads TGTGCCAGCAGCCCAAAAACAGGGCATTATGGCTACACCTTC. Translated: CASSPKTGHYGYTF.

This clonotype was found a few times. Just one base apart from a much larger clone, this may be a read error. The CDR3 sequence is CASSLAQGGNQPQHF. The CDR3 DNA is TGTGCCAGCAGTTTGGCTCAGGGCGGCAATCAGCCCCAGCATTTT. The rearrangement links TRBV12-3 or TRBV12-4 to TRBJ1-5, with D tentatively TRBD1 (5 bases). V dropped 3 bases and J dropped 2 bases, with 11 bases sitting between them. The CDR3 extends over 15 amino acids.